This record concerns one TCR beta chain sequence. Profiled with immunoSEQ multiplex PCR; TCRdb holds only in-frame clones, not every one. The sample has approximately 22,000 clones, 83% seen once; the top ten hold over 15%. This sample is drawn from a study of OX40 agonist ivuxolimab in advanced cancers. Study as a whole: Partial responses were observed in three patients, of whom one had hepatocellular carcinoma and two had cutaneous melanoma.

CDR1 is SGHDT, CDR2 YYEEEE, per germline. Trimming left V 6 bases short and J 10 bases short, with 16 bases between. CDR3 length: 12 residues. The rearrangement uses TRBV5-6 and TRBJ1-2; tentatively, D is TRBD1 (5 bases). Sequencing was performed on CD4+ or CD8+ T cells sorted from blood, taken in a trial of the OX40 agonist ivuxolimab. This sequence was found in an adult with an advanced solid tumor such as melanoma, head and neck, liver or kidney cancer. The CDR3 loop reads CASTRPGADYTF. Here the CDR3 DNA reads TGTGCCAGCACCCGTCCCGGGGCGGACTACACCTTC.